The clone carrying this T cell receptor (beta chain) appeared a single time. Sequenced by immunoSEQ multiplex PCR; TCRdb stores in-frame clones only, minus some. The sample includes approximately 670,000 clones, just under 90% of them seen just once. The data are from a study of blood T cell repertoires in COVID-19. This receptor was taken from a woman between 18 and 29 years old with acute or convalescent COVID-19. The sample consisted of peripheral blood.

Written as DNA, the CDR3 is TGTGCCTCCTCCGGGGGGAGCTCCTACGAGCAGTACTTC. Protein product: CASSGGSSYEQYF. The gene calls are TRBV19 and TRBJ2-7, with 7 positions matching TRBD2. The junction had 7 bases not matched to a gene; V was cut back by 11 bases and J by 0 bases. CDR1 LNHDA and CDR2 SQIVND come from the germline V gene (reference sequence). This CDR3 is built from 13 residues.